This T cell receptor beta chain was observed in a study of shared clonotypes between healthy human individuals. At the level of the study: CD8 memory received one plate per donor, CD8 naive two, CD4 memory three and CD4 naive three. Study-level results: Even with large depth, rarefaction showed that sorted-subset sequencing was incomplete.

Notes on this clone: Its antigen is unidentified.

The germline V gene has CDR1 LNHNV and CDR2 YYDKDF (reference sequence). V lost 0 bases and J lost 6, with 14 bases in between. This CDR3 is built from 15 residues. Only in-frame clones appear in the TCRdb table, and some are missing; sequencing was by immunoSEQ multiplex PCR. Of 2 million to 3 million clones listed, approximately 94% are singletons. The origin of this receptor is a man aged 18 to 35 in good health. The V gene is TRBV15, the J gene TRBJ1-2; maybe TRBD1 (6 bases). What was sequenced was naive CD4+ T cells sorted from blood. Stated subset: CD45RA+ positively selected. The CDR3 DNA sequence: TGTGCCACCAGCAGAGATCTGTGGGGGGCTGATGGCTACACCTTC. Its protein product is CATSRDLWGADGYTF.